Listed here are 22 T cell receptor beta chains from one sample, sequenced in a study of Ad26.COV2.S vaccination and SARS-CoV-2 variants. Treatment indicated: some 20 received Ad26.COV2.S at low or high dose, single or two shots; about 5 received placebo; per-sample allocation not given. It was on day 63 after the first vaccine or placebo injection that samples were taken. Using immunoSEQ multiplex PCR, the repertoire was profiled, and TCRdb retains in-frame clones only, with some absent. The profile shows hundreds of thousands of clones, approximately 92% of them singletons. The specimen was peripheral blood, collected in a trial of Ad26.COV2.S vaccine versus placebo. The receptors stem from a person aged 18-65 years who received the Ad26.COV2.S COVID-19 vaccine or a placebo.

This clone was seen a few times. The chain links TRBV15 to TRBJ1-4; TRBD1 agrees at 8 bases. This CDR3 region has 15 residues. The V gene's germline CDR1 is LNHNV and CDR2 YYDKDF (reference sequence). J gave up 6 bases and V 2 bases, and 5 bases lay outside the gene matches. This chain's CDR3 is CATSRSTGVDEKLFF. The DNA of the CDR3 is TGTGCCACCAGCAGATCGACAGGGGTTGATGAAAAACTGTTTTTT.

A single count supports this clone. The chain combines TRBV7-2 with TRBJ2-5, with TRBD2 matching over 12 bases. There are 16 residues in the CDR3. CDR1 and CDR2 (germline): SGHTA, FQGNSA. With V trimmed by 5 bases and J by 1 base, 5 bases remained unmatched. The CDR3 coding sequence is TGTGCCAGCAGCCATTCTAGCGGGGGGGCCCAAGAGACCCAGTACTTC. This encodes CASSHSSGGAQETQYF. The full variable domain, completed using reference TRBV7-2 and TRBJ2-5, is GAGVSQSPSNKVTEKGKDVELRCDPISGHTALYWYRQSLGQGLEFLIYFQGNSAPDKSGLPSDRFSAERTGGSVSTLTIQRTQQEDSAVYLCASSHSSGGAQETQYFGPGTRLLVL.

The chain links TRBV7-2 to TRBJ2-1; 9 nucleotides line up with TRBD2. The V segment lost 5 bases and the J segment 4 bases; nucleotides outside the gene matches: 15. Germline assignment: CDR1 SGHTA and CDR2 FQGNSA. CDR3 length: 18 amino acids. The CDR3 protein is CASSPHGSGSFVYNEQFF. The CDR3 nucleotides read TGTGCCAGCAGCCCCCACGGTAGCGGGAGCTTCGTGTACAATGAGCAGTTCTTC.

This chain links TRBV24-1 with TRBJ2-5, with 8 bases fitting TRBD2. The CDR3 is made up of 14 amino acids. Germline CDR1 reads KGHDR; CDR2 reads SFDVKD. The V and J ends lost 5 bases and 7 bases, in that order; junction bases with no gene match: 8. CDR3 DNA: TGTGCCACCAGTGGTAGCGGGGTCCCGGGGACCCAGTACTTC. Encoded protein: CATSGSGVPGTQYF.

This chain connects TRBV7-2 to TRBJ1-2; possibly TRBD1 for D (6 bases). Germline V CDR1 and CDR2: SGHTA, FQGNSA. The CDR3 is made up of 14 amino acids. V lost 5 bases, J lost 8 bases, and 18 bases lay in between. The CDR3 loop is CASSPGALGRGYTF. CDR3 nucleotides: TGTGCCAGCAGCCCGGGGGCCCTAGGAAGGGGCTACACCTTC. The whole variable domain, filled in from reference TRBV7-2 and TRBJ1-2, reads GAGVSQSPSNKVTEKGKDVELRCDPISGHTALYWYRQSLGQGLEFLIYFQGNSAPDKSGLPSDRFSAERTGGSVSTLTIQRTQQEDSAVYLCASSPGALGRGYTFGSGTRLTVV.

The rearrangement uses TRBV7-9 and TRBJ2-5; tentatively, D is TRBD1 (5 bases). CDR1 is SEHNR and CDR2 is FQNEAQ in the germline V gene (reference sequence). Deletions cut 5 bases from V and 5 bases from J, with 9 bases between. This CDR3 contains 12 residues. CDR3 in DNA: TGTGCCAGCAGCCGAAGACAGGAGACCCAGTACTTC. The encoded protein is CASSRRQETQYF.

The chain couples TRBV7-7 to TRBJ2-3; 10 nucleotides match TRBD2. Germline CDR1 and CDR2: SSHAT and FNYEAQ (reference sequence). The ends lost 5 bases at V and 4 bases at J; junction bases unmatched: 6. The CDR3 has 15 residues. CDR3 residues: CASSPSGGASDTQYF. The CDR3 coding sequence is TGTGCCAGCAGCCCTAGCGGGGGAGCGTCAGATACGCAGTATTTT.

A note on this clone: It differs at one base from a far larger clone, so likely a read error. The DNA for the CDR3 is TGTGCCAGCAGCCAAGGACAGAACTACGAGCAGTACGTC. This encodes CASSQGQNYEQYV. V and J are TRBV14 and TRBJ2-7; perhaps TRBD1 as D (5 bases). The CDR3 runs to 13 residues. Trimming cost V 1 base and J 3 bases, with 7 bases left between them. Germline assignment: CDR1 SGHDN and CDR2 FVKESK.

A single count supports this clone. This chain uses TRBV12-3 or TRBV12-4 with TRBJ2-5; TRBD2 agrees at 8 bases. J lost 10 bases, V lost 4 bases, and 5 bases had no gene match. The CDR3 spans 12 residues. The CDR3 is CASSSGTSFQYF. DNA for the CDR3: TGTGCCAGCAGTTCCGGGACTAGTTTCCAGTACTTC.

This chain uses TRBV3-1 (or the pseudogene TRBV3-2) with TRBJ2-7, with TRBD2 matching 12 bases. This CDR3 spans 14 amino acids. The V gene end was trimmed by 4 bases and the J gene end by 4 bases; junction bases not matched to a gene: 2. Germline-derived CDR1 and CDR2 are LGHDT and YNNKEL (reference sequence). For the CDR3, the DNA is TGTGCCAGCAGCCTAGGACTAGCGGGATACGAGCAGTACGTC. This sequence encodes CASSLGLAGYEQYV.

This rearrangement joins TRBV5-4 to TRBJ2-2, with 8 bases lining up with TRBD1. The length of the CDR3 is 16 residues. The germline V gene encodes CDR1 SGHNT and CDR2 YYREEE (reference sequence). The V segment lost 0 bases and the J segment 2 bases; nucleotides outside the gene matches: 3. This CDR3 reads CASSLGSGGNTGELFF. The CDR3 DNA is TGTGCCAGCAGCTTGGGTTCAGGGGGCAACACCGGGGAGCTGTTTTTT.

This chain uses TRBV18 with TRBJ1-6; D not certain. This CDR3 has 14 residues. V was cut by 6 bases and J by 7 bases, with 13 bases left in between. CDR1 is KGHSH, CDR2 LQKENI, per germline. The CDR3 bases are TGTGCCAGCTCCCTACTAGATGAGAATTCACCCCTCCACTTT. This gives the protein CASSLLDENSPLHF.

Turning to this clone: The same CDR3 is also encoded by other DNA sequences in this sample. The chain is built from TRBV4-1 and TRBJ1-1; TRBD1 is a possible D gene (5 bases). The germline V gene has CDR1 MGHRA and CDR2 YSYEKL. The CDR3 is made up of 13 amino acids. V dropped 4 bases and J dropped 1 base, with 7 bases sitting between them. CDR3 sequence: CASSRGPNTEAFF. CDR3 sequence (DNA): TGCGCCAGCAGCCGGGGACCGAACACTGAAGCTTTCTTT.

The V gene is TRBV5-1, the J gene TRBJ2-3; D might be TRBD2 (6 bases). Trimming shortened V by 0 bases and J by 0 bases, and 8 bases separated the two germline ends. The CDR3 is made up of 15 amino acids. In germline, CDR1 is SGHRS, CDR2 YFSETQ. For the CDR3, the DNA is TGCGCCAGCAGCTTGGGAGGGACTAGCACAGATACGCAGTATTTT. As protein: CASSLGGTSTDTQYF.

The DNA of the CDR3 is TGTGCCAGCAGCTTCAAACAGGGGAGTTTTTCACCCCTCCACTTT. This encodes CASSFKQGSFSPLHF. This chain joins TRBV7-2 and TRBJ1-6, with 7 bases that match TRBD1. In germline, CDR1 is SGHTA, CDR2 FQGNSA. The CDR3 has 15 amino acids. The trim removed 3 bases at V and 9 bases at J, leaving 8 bases unmatched. Full variable domain (missing parts from reference TRBV7-2 and TRBJ1-6): GAGVSQSPSNKVTEKGKDVELRCDPISGHTALYWYRQSLGQGLEFLIYFQGNSAPDKSGLPSDRFSAERTGGSVSTLTIQRTQQEDSAVYLCASSFKQGSFSPLHFGNGTRLTVT.

The rearrangement uses TRBV3-1 (or the pseudogene TRBV3-2) and TRBJ1-4; D is ambiguous. The V and J ends lost 4 bases and 11 bases respectively, with 17 bases between them. The CDR3 covers 14 residues. Germline V lookup: CDR1 LGHDT, CDR2 YNNKEL (reference sequence). CDR3 region: CASSPLTPGGKLFF. The CDR3 DNA follows: TGTGCCAGCAGCCCGCTCACCCCAGGAGGCAAACTGTTTTTT.

The gene calls are TRBV7-3 and TRBJ2-5; D is perhaps TRBD2 (5 bases). There are 15 residues in the CDR3. Germline-derived CDR1 and CDR2 are SGHTA and FQGTGA. Trimming pared 5 bases from V and 2 bases from J, leaving 15 bases between. CDR3 DNA sequence: TGTGCCAGCAGCCCCTTGTGGAGGAATCAAGAGACCCAGTACTTC. Residues: CASSPLWRNQETQYF.

The rearrangement links TRBV20-1 to TRBJ2-7; D remains ambiguous. Trimming took 5 bases from V and 5 from J, leaving 7 bases between them. The germline V gene encodes CDR1 DFQATT and CDR2 SNEGSKA (reference sequence). The CDR3 covers 10 residues. The CDR3 protein is CSARKDEQYF. The DNA for the CDR3 is TGCAGTGCTCGAAAAGACGAGCAGTACTTC.

The V gene is TRBV5-1, the J gene TRBJ2-3; 11 positions agree with TRBD2. The CDR3 is 15 residues long. Germline CDR1 SGHRS, CDR2 YFSETQ. J lost 4 bases, V lost 4 bases, and 5 bases had no gene match. CDR3 region: CASSGLAGGPDTQYF. Written as DNA, the CDR3 is TGCGCCAGCAGCGGCTTAGCGGGAGGGCCAGATACGCAGTATTTT.

This clone was seen only a few times. The CDR3 region is CASSPLGSNQPQHF. Here the CDR3 DNA reads TGTGCCAGCTCACCATTGGGAAGCAATCAGCCCCAGCATTTT. V is TRBV18 and J is TRBJ1-5; D is uncertain. Trimming removed 2 bases at V and 1 base at J, with 6 bases between. From germline, CDR1 is KGHSH and CDR2 LQKENI. The CDR3 runs 14 residues.

The chain has TRBV18 and TRBJ2-2; D is perhaps TRBD2 (6 bases). The germline gives CDR1 KGHSH, CDR2 LQKENI. The germline V and J ends were trimmed by 3 bases and 6 bases, with 14 bases remaining between them. This CDR3 contains 15 residues. This CDR3 reads CASSPRGRGAGELFF. CDR3 DNA: TGTGCCAGCTCACCGCGGGGTAGAGGCGCCGGGGAGCTGTTTTTT. The full variable domain, its missing parts supplied by reference TRBV18 and TRBJ2-2, is NAGVMQNPRHLVRRRGQEARLRCSPMKGHSHVYWYRQLPEEGLKFMVYLQKENIIDESGMPKERFSAEFPKEGPSILRIQQVVRGDSAAYFCASSPRGRGAGELFFGEGSRLTVL.

The chain uses TRBV6-6 and TRBJ1-6; no definite D call. Trimming removed 4 bases at V and 9 bases at J, with 10 bases between. Germline V gives CDR1 MNHNY, CDR2 SVGAGI (reference sequence). CDR3 size: 13 residues. In DNA form, the CDR3 reads TGTGCCAGCAGTTTACTCAACCCTTCACCCCTCCACTTT. Protein sequence: CASSLLNPSPLHF.